What follows are 16 T cell receptor beta chains derived from one specimen sequenced in a study of blood T cell repertoires in COVID-19. The repertoire was sequenced with immunoSEQ multiplex PCR; TCRdb's copy has only in-frame clones and lacks some. The sample holds over 150,000 clones; roughly 88% are singletons and the top ten take under 3.5%. Material: peripheral blood. These receptors came from an older woman with acute or convalescent COVID-19.

The CDR3: CASSNGQFYNSPLHF. CDR3 bases: TGTGCCAGTAGCAACGGACAGTTTTATAATTCACCCCTCCACTTT. The gene calls are TRBV19 and TRBJ1-6, with TRBD1 as a possible D gene (6 bases). Germline values: CDR1 LNHDA, CDR2 SQIVND (reference sequence). This CDR3 comprises 15 residues. V lost 6 bases, J lost 4 bases, and 13 bases lay in between.

This chain uses TRBV4-3 with TRBJ2-7, with D possibly matching TRBD1 (5 bases). The germline V gene has CDR1 LGHNA and CDR2 YSLEER. V was clipped by 1 base and J by 0 bases, with 7 bases between them. This CDR3 comprises 14 residues. The CDR3 spells CASSQAGLSYEQYF. CDR3 nucleotides: TGCGCCAGCAGCCAAGCAGGGCTCTCCTACGAGCAGTACTTC.

V and J are TRBV24-1 and TRBJ2-3; no definite D call. CDR3 length: 11 residues. The ends were cut back, 4 bases at V and 11 bases at J, with 9 bases in the middle. Germline-derived CDR1 and CDR2 are KGHDR and SFDVKD. The CDR3 loop is CATSDRSGQYF. CDR3 in DNA: TGTGCCACCAGTGACCGATCCGGGCAGTATTTT.

The chain uses TRBV6-6 and TRBJ2-4, with 9 bases matching TRBD2. This CDR3 is built from 19 residues. The junction had 14 bases not matched to a gene; V was cut back by 5 bases and J by 0 bases. Per the germline V gene, CDR1 is MNHNY and CDR2 is SVGAGI (reference sequence). The CDR3 nucleotides are TGTGCCAGCAGTCGCAGTGGGCGGGGGGGTCTACCAGCCAAAAACATTCAGTACTTC. Translating it yields CASSRSGRGGLPAKNIQYF.

CDR3 sequence (DNA): TGTGCCAGTAGTACCGACAGGGCGACTAACTATGGCTACACCTTC. Amino acid sequence: CASSTDRATNYGYTF. The rearrangement joins TRBV19 to TRBJ1-2; 7 bases map to TRBD1. Germline CDR1 LNHDA, CDR2 SQIVND (reference sequence). The CDR3 has 15 amino acids. V trimming: 4 bases; J trimming: 0 bases; junction bases outside the gene matches: 5. Using reference TRBV19 and TRBJ1-2 for the parts outside the CDR3, the full variable domain is DGGITQSPKYLFRKEGQNVTLSCEQNLNHDAMYWYRQDPGQGLRLIYYSQIVNDFQKGDIAEGYSVSREKKESFPLTVTSAQKNPTAFYLCASSTDRATNYGYTFGSGTRLTVV.

The CDR3 region is CASSLGQGTLNEKLFF. DNA for the CDR3: TGTGCCAGCAGCTTGGGACAGGGCACTCTTAATGAAAAACTGTTTTTT. J is TRBJ1-4 and V is TRBV11-2; TRBD1 matches 9 bases. Germline V gene sequence: CDR1 SGHAT, CDR2 FQNNGV. Trimming took 3 bases from V and 4 from J; bases not matched to a gene: 6. The CDR3 length is 16 residues.

The chain is built from TRBV5-4 and TRBJ2-5, with TRBD1 as a possible D gene (5 bases). This CDR3 spans 15 amino acids. Trimming pared 0 bases from V and 0 bases from J, leaving 9 bases between. The V gene's germline CDR1 is SGHNT and CDR2 YYREEE (reference sequence). This CDR3 reads CASSLARRDQETQYF. The CDR3 DNA reads TGTGCCAGCAGCTTGGCCCGCAGGGACCAAGAGACCCAGTACTTC.

The chain is built from TRBV4-1 and TRBJ2-7, with D possibly TRBD1 on 6 matching bases. The germline CDR1 and CDR2 sequences are MGHRA and YSYEKL. The CDR3 loop spans 15 amino acids. With 4 bases removed from V and 2 bases from J, the gap between germline ends came to 15 bases. The DNA of the CDR3 is TGCGCCAGCAGCCTTTCACGACAGGTCCCCTACGAGCAGTACTTC. This codes for CASSLSRQVPYEQYF.

The chain carries TRBV18 and TRBJ1-2; D is ambiguous. Trimming pared 4 bases from V and 0 bases from J, leaving 18 bases between. CDR1 and CDR2 (germline): KGHSH, LQKENI. The CDR3 loop spans 17 amino acids. In DNA, the CDR3 is TGTGCCAGCTCACTCCATCCCAACATGCAAGCTAACTATGGCTACACCTTC. It codes for CASSLHPNMQANYGYTF.

This chain uses TRBV10-3 with TRBJ2-1; D is possibly TRBD1 (6 bases). The CDR3 covers 17 residues. Germline V CDR1 and CDR2: ENHRY, SYGVKD. Trimming stripped 1 base from V and 0 bases from J, with 13 bases between. Here the CDR3 DNA reads TGTGCCATCAGTGAGTTTGGGGGCTCCGGCTCCTACAATGAGCAGTTCTTC. Translated: CAISEFGGSGSYNEQFF.

V is TRBV5-1 and J is TRBJ1-1; TRBD1 matches 7 bases. After removal of 7 bases from V and 5 bases from J, the junction contained 14 bases not matched to a gene. Germline CDR1 is SGHRS and CDR2 is YFSETQ. This CDR3 region has 15 residues. The chain's CDR3 is CASQIGGLFQTEAFF. In DNA, the CDR3 is TGCGCCAGCCAAATAGGGGGCCTATTTCAAACTGAAGCTTTCTTT. The whole variable domain, remainder taken from reference TRBV5-1 and TRBJ1-1, is KAGVTQTPRYLIKTRGQQVTLSCSPISGHRSVSWYQQTPGQGLQFLFEYFSETQRNKGNFPGRFSGRQFSNSRSEMNVSTLELGDSALYLCASQIGGLFQTEAFFGQGTRLTVV.

As regards this clone: The sample has other DNA sequences that encode this CDR3 too. The rearrangement uses TRBV5-1 and TRBJ1-5; 10 bases fit TRBD1. V was pared by 4 bases and J by 1 base, with 2 bases of the junction left unmatched. This CDR3 contains 15 residues. Germline V gene sequence: CDR1 SGHRS, CDR2 YFSETQ. CDR3 nucleotides: TGCGCCAGCAGCCCGGGACAGGGGAGCAATCAGCCCCAGCATTTT. Translation: CASSPGQGSNQPQHF.

The chain combines TRBV4-1 with TRBJ2-3; TRBD2 matches at 16 bases. The V and J ends lost 3 bases and 5 bases, in that order; junction bases with no gene match: 11. There are 19 residues in the CDR3. Germline V gene data show CDR1 as MGHRA and CDR2 as YSYEKL. CDR3 in amino acids: CASSQDPGLAGGQGDTQYF. In DNA form, the CDR3 reads TGCGCCAGCAGCCAGGACCCGGGACTAGCGGGGGGGCAGGGAGATACGCAGTATTTT.

The rearrangement joins TRBV5-1 to TRBJ1-6, with D perhaps matching TRBD1 (5 bases). V dropped 4 bases and J dropped 9 bases, with 14 bases sitting between them. The CDR3 loop spans 14 amino acids. In germline, CDR1 is SGHRS, CDR2 YFSETQ. As DNA, the CDR3 is TGCGCCAGCAGCCGCGACAGTGGGGTTTCACCCCTCCACTTT. As protein: CASSRDSGVSPLHF.

CDR3 coding DNA: TGTGCCAGGAGGAGCTCTGGGGCCAACGTCCTGACTTTC. It is translated as CARRSSGANVLTF. The chain carries TRBV2 and TRBJ2-6; no clear D. The CDR3 runs to 13 residues. V lost 9 bases and J 0 bases, leaving 6 bases between the germline ends. Germline lookup yields CDR1 SNHLY and CDR2 FYNNEI.

This clone has just a few counts. One end of the junction is discordant with germline, which a read error may explain. The rearrangement joins TRBV7-7 to TRBJ2-1; TRBD2 matches at 11 bases. This CDR3 comprises 15 residues. Germline V gene sequence: CDR1 SSHAT, CDR2 FNYEAQ (reference sequence). DNA of the CDR3: TGTGCTAGCAGCCCGATGACTAGCGGGGCGGGTGAGCAGTTCTTC. Translating it yields CASSPMTSGAGEQFF. The complete variable domain, with remaining parts taken from reference TRBV7-7 and TRBJ2-1, reads GAGVSQSPRYKVTKRGQDVTLRCDPISSHATLYWYQQALGQGPEFLTYFNYEAQPDKSGLPSDRFSAERPEGSISTLTIQRTEQRDSAMYRCASSPMTSGAGEQFFGPGTRLTVL.